This is a list of T cell receptor beta chains from one sample in a study of CD4 T cells in relation to SARS-CoV-2 and coronaviruses. Their recognized antigens are unknown. Produced via immunoSEQ multiplex PCR; TCRdb's table is partial and in-frame only. The sample consists of about 31,000 clones, about four fifths of them appearing once. The specimen sequenced was memory CD4+ T cells from PBMCs, cultured in vitro. All receptors derive from an adult with COVID-19. Both conserved end residues are part of each CDR3. Each record gives: CDR3 length, V gene, CDR3 protein.

13 TRBV7-9 CASSGWTSGEQFF
12 TRBV5-1 CASSARVAEAFF
15 TRBV28 CASSSTGTYTDTQYF
16 TRBV28 CASSLYRDRGSYEQFF
16 TRBV5-1 CASSLVGGRGNNEQFF
13 TRBV6-5 CASSRTGFVEQYF
15 TRBV27 CASSLAWVPSYEQYF
12 TRBV6-1 CASSDLADTQYF
14 TRBV18 CASSPPGGSGEQFF
16 TRBV5-4 CASSPGGDRVFETQYF
14 TRBV6-1 CASSEDSTGNEQFF
18 TRBV9 CASSEGGGPSPSSYEQYF
15 TRBV9 CASSVGGRSTDTQYF
15 TRBV7-9 CASSQGGYLYNEQFF
15 TRBV9 CASSVRGSGTDTQYF
16 TRBV5-4 CATSWRRGPSYNEQFF
13 TRBV11-1 CASSFGPTDTQYF
14 TRBV3-1/TRBV3-2 CASSPTMSTDTQYF
13 TRBV5-4 CASSGGWLSEQFF
14 TRBV7-9 CASSDDRVLRPQHF
16 TRBV6-5 CASSYSISGAGAEAFF
14 TRBV7-9 CASSNSDRKYEQYF
15 TRBV11-2 CASSQGAILQGEQFF
16 TRBV10-3 CAISEGIAGGTYEQYF
17 TRBV3-1/TRBV3-2 CASSQDSPDPWVRTQYF
12 TRBV7-9 CASSATGDEQFF
13 TRBV3-1/TRBV3-2 CASSQGSYNEQFF
16 TRBV24-1 CATSDRTSGSQETQYF
16 TRBV5-1 CASSSTSGGNTGELFF
16 TRBV24-1 CATSDSRQGQSYEQYF
17 TRBV7-2 CASSQGLAGGLVYEQYF
17 TRBV30 CAWSLGPYYPSYNEQFF
13 TRBV7-9 CASSPGSYQPQHF
13 TRBV20-1 CSASLPAYGGYTF
16 TRBV7-6 CASSLGLEFSGNTIYF
11 TRBV20-1 CSASLGIEQYF
13 TRBV28 CASRGVDDQPQHF
14 TRBV9 CASSVKGLGYEQYF
14 TRBV7-9 CASSLQGRNTEAFF